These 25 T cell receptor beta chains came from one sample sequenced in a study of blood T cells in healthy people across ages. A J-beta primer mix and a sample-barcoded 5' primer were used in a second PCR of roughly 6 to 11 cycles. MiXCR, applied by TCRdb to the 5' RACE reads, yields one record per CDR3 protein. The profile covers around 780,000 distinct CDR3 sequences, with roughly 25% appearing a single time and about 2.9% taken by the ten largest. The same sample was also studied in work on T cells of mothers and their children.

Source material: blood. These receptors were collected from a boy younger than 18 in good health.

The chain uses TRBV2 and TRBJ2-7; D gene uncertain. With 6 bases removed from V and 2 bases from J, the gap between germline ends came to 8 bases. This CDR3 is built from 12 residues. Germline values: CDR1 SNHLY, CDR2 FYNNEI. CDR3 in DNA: TGTGCCAGCAGCGCCAACCCCTACGAGCAGTACTTC. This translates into CASSANPYEQYF.

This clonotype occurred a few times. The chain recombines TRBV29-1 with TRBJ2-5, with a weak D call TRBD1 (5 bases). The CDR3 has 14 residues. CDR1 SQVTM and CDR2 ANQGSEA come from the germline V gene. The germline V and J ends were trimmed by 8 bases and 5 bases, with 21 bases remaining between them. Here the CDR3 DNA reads TGCAGCATCCAGAAGGGGTCCTCAGGGGAGACCCAGTACTTC. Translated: CSIQKGSSGETQYF.

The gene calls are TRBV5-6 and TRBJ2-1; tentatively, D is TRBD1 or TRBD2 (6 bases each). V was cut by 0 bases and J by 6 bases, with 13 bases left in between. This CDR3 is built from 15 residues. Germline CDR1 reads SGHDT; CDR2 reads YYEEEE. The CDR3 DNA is TGTGCCAGCAGCTTGGTGCCGGGGGCCTTCAATGAGCAGTTCTTC. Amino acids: CASSLVPGAFNEQFF.

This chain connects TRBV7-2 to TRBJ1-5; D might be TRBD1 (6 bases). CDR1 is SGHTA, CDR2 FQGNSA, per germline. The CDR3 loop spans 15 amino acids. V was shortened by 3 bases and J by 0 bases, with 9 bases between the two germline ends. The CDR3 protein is CASSFTGNSNQPQHF. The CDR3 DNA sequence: TGTGCCAGCAGCTTCACAGGGAATAGCAATCAGCCCCAGCATTTT.

CDR3: CASSPTGVKETQYF. CDR3 coding DNA: TGTGCCAGCTCACCCACAGGGGTGAAAGAGACCCAGTACTTC. V usage is TRBV18 and J usage is TRBJ2-5; 7 bases fit TRBD1. CDR1 is KGHSH, CDR2 LQKENI, per germline. With 3 bases clipped from V and 3 bases from J, the junction kept 4 bases outside the gene matches. This CDR3 region has 14 residues.

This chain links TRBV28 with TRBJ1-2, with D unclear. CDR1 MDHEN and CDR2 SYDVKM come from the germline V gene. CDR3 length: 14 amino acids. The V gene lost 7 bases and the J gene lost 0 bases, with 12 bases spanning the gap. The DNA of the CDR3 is TGTGCCAGCACCGTGGCGCCTTCTAACTATGGCTACACCTTC. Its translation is CASTVAPSNYGYTF.

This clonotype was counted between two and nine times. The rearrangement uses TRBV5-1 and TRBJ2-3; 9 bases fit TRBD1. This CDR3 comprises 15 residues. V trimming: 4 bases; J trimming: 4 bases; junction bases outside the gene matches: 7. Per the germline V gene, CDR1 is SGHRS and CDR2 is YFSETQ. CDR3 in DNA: TGCGCCAGCAGCGACCACAGGGGGCGAGCAGATACGCAGTATTTT. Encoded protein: CASSDHRGRADTQYF.

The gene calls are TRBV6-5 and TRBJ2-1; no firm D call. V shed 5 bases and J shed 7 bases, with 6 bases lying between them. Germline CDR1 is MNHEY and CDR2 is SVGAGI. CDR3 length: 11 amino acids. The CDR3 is CASSQQNEQFF. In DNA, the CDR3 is TGTGCCAGCAGTCAGCAGAATGAGCAGTTCTTC.

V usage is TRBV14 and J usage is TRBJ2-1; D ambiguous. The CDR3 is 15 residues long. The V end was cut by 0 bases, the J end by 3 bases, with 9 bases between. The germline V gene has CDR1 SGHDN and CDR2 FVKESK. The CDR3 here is CASSQDWSLYNEQFF. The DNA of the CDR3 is TGTGCCAGCAGCCAAGATTGGTCGCTCTACAATGAGCAGTTCTTC.

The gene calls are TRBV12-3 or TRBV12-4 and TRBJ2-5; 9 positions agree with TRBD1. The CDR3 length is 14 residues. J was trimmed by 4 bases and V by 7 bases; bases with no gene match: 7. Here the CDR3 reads CASTDTGGRETQYF. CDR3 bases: TGTGCCAGCACCGATACAGGGGGCAGAGAGACCCAGTACTTC.

In DNA form, the CDR3 reads TGTGCCAGCAGCTATAATTACGAGCAGTACTTC. This encodes CASSYNYEQYF. This chain connects TRBV7-9 to TRBJ2-7, with no clear D. The V and J ends lost 4 bases and 4 bases respectively, with 5 bases between them. Germline CDR1 and CDR2: SEHNR and FQNEAQ (reference sequence). The CDR3 runs 11 residues.

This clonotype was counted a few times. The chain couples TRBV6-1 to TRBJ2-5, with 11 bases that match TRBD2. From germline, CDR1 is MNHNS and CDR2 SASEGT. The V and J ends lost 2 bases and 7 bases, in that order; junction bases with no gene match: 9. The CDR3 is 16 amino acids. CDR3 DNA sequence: TGTGCCAGCAGTGAACGACTAGCGGGGACCCCAGGGACCCAGTACTTC. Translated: CASSERLAGTPGTQYF.

In nucleotides, the CDR3 is TGTGCCAGCAGCTCTGGTGCTGGTGGCTACACCTTC. This translates into CASSSGAGGYTF. The chain couples TRBV7-8 to TRBJ1-2; D not certain. Trimming took off 4 bases at V and 7 bases at J, with 10 bases between the two ends. Germline CDR1 is SGHVS and CDR2 is FQNEAQ. There are 12 residues in the CDR3.

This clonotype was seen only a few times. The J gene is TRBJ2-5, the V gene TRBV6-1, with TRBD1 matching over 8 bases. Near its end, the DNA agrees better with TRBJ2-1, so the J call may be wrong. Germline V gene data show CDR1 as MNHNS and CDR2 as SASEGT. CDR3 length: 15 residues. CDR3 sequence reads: CASSDRQGSSSEQFF. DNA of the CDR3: TGTGCCAGCAGTGATAGACAGGGGTCTTCGTCTGAGCAGTTCTTC.

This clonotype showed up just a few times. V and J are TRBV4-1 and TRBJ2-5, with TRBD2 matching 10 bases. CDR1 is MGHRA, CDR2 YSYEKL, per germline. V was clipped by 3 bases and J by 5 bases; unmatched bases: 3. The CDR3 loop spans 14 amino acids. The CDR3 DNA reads TGCGCCAGCAGCCACAGCGGGGGGGCTGAGACCCAGTACTTC. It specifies CASSHSGGAETQYF.

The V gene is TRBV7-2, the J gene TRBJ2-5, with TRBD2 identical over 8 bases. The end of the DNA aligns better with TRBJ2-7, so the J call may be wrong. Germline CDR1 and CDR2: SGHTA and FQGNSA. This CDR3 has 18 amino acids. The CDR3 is CASSRANSGGQRTYEQYF. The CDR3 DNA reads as TGTGCCAGCAGCCGTGCGAATTCGGGGGGGCAAAGGACCTACGAGCAGTACTTC.

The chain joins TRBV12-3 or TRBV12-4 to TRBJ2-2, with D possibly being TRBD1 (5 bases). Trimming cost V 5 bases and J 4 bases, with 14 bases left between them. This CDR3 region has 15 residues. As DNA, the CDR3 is TGTGCCAGCAGTCCGGACGGCAGGGCCACCGGGGAGCTGTTTTTT. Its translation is CASSPDGRATGELFF.

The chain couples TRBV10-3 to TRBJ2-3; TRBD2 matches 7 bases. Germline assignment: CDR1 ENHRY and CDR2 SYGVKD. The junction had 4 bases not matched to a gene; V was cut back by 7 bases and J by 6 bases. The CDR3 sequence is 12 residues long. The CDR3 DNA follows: TGTGCCATCAACGGGGAGGGGGATACGCAGTATTTT. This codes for CAINGEGDTQYF.

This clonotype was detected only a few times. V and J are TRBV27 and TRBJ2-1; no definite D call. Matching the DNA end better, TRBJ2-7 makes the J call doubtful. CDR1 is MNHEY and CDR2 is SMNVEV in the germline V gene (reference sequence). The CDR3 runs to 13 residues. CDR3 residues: CASSPLYADEQYF. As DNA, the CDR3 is TGTGCCAGCAGTCCCCTATACGCGGACGAGCAGTACTTC.

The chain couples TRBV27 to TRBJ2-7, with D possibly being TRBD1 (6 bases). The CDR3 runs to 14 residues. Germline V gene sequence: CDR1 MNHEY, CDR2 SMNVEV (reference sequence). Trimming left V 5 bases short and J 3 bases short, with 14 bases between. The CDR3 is CASSTLDRYYEQYF. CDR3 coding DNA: TGTGCCAGCAGTACATTGGACAGATACTACGAGCAGTACTTC.

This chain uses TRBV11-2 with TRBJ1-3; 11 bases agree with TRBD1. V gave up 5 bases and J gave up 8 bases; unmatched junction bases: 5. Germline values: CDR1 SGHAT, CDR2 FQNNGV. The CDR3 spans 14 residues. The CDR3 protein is CASSVDRGLDTIYF. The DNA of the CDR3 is TGTGCCAGCAGCGTGGACAGGGGGCTTGACACCATATATTTT.

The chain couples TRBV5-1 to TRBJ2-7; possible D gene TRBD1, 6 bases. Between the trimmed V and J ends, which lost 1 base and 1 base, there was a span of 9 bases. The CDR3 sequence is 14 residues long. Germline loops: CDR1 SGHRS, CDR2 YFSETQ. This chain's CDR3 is CASSLRTDSYEQYF. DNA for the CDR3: TGCGCCAGCAGCTTGAGGACAGATTCCTACGAGCAGTACTTC.

CDR3 protein: CSTSLAGGTGELFF. The CDR3 nucleotides are TGCAGTACATCTTTAGCGGGGGGCACCGGGGAGCTGTTTTTT. The chain carries TRBV20-1 and TRBJ2-2; 10 bases are shared with TRBD2. V was pared by 8 bases and J by 4 bases, with 7 bases of the junction left unmatched. The CDR3 runs 14 residues. In germline, CDR1 is DFQATT, CDR2 SNEGSKA (reference sequence).

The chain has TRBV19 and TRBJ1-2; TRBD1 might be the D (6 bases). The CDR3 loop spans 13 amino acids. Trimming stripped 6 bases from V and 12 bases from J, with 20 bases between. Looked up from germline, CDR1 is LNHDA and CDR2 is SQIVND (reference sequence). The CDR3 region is CASRPHLDRRHTF. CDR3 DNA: TGTGCCAGTAGACCCCATCTCGACAGGAGGCACACCTTC.

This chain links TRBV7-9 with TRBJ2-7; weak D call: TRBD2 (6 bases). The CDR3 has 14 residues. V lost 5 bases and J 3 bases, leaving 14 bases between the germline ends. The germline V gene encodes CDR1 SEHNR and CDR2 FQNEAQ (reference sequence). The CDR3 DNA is TGTGCCAGCAGCACATACCGGGAGTTCTACGAGCAGTACTTC. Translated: CASSTYREFYEQYF.